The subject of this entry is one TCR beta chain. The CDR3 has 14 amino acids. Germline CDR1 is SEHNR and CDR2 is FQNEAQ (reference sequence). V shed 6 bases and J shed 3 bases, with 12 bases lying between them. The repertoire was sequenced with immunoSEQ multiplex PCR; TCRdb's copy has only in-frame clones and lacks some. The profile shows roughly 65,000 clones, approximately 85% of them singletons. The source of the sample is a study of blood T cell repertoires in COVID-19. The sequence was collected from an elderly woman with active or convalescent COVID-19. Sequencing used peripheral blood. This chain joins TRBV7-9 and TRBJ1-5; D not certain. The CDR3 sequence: CASSQGGYNQPQHF. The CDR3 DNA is TGTGCCAGCAGTCAAGGCGGTTACAATCAGCCCCAGCATTTT.